These 24 T cell receptor beta chains were sequenced from one sample in a study of human T cells and chemical hapten exposure. TCRdb processed the RACE reads anew with MiXCR; each CDR3 protein has one entry. The sample has tens of thousands of distinct CDR3 sequences, over 9.5% seen once. Time point reported: patch test 1, 2 weeks after DPC sensitization. Treatment noted: therapeutic diphenylcyclopropenone sensitization with weekly scalp DPC. Here the sequenced sample was whole blood, taken in connection with sensitization to the hapten diphenylcyclopropenone (DPC). The source is a man aged 40-55 years with alopecia areata. Some clones in this sample may be carry-over from other donors' samples.

This clonotype appeared a few times. V is TRBV19 and J is TRBJ1-6; D not certain. Per the germline V gene, CDR1 is LNHDA and CDR2 is SQIVND (reference sequence). V shed 1 base and J shed 8 bases, with 3 bases lying between them. The length of the CDR3 is 12 residues. This CDR3 is CASSIGDSPLHF. CDR3 nucleotides: TGTGCCAGTAGTATAGGTGATTCACCCCTCCACTTT.

This clonotype was detected a few times. CDR3 loop: CSARAGRDEQYF. The CDR3 DNA reads TGCAGTGCTAGAGCCGGGCGCGACGAGCAGTACTTC. J is TRBJ2-7 and V is TRBV20-1; D call uncertain. Germline V CDR1 and CDR2: DFQATT, SNEGSKA (reference sequence). This CDR3 comprises 12 residues. Trimming removed 1 base from V and 5 bases from J, with 9 bases in between.

By share, this clonotype ranks as medium-sized. This chain links TRBV10-3 with TRBJ1-2; possible D gene TRBD1, 6 bases. In germline, CDR1 is ENHRY, CDR2 SYGVKD. The V end lost 6 bases, the J end lost 7 bases, and 18 bases lay between the germline ends. CDR3 size: 14 residues. In DNA form, the CDR3 reads TGTGCCATCAGCATCCAGGGGAGTAATTCTGGCTACACCTTC. The encoded protein is CAISIQGSNSGYTF.

The rearrangement links TRBV6-2 or TRBV6-3 to TRBJ2-2; TRBD2 might be the D (5 bases). There are 14 residues in the CDR3. The germline gives CDR1 MNHEY, CDR2 SVGEGT. Trimming stripped 7 bases from V and 3 bases from J, with 12 bases between. This chain's CDR3 is CASNRKRDTGELFF. The CDR3 DNA follows: TGTGCCAGCAACCGCAAGAGGGACACCGGGGAGCTGTTTTTT.

The V call is TRBV29-1, the J call TRBJ2-1; D remains unclear. The CDR3 runs 16 residues. Germline V CDR1 and CDR2: SQVTM, ANQGSEA. Trimming took off 5 bases at V and 2 bases at J, with 19 bases between the two ends. The CDR3 protein is CSVWVAAVVTYNEQFF. CDR3 in DNA: TGCAGCGTTTGGGTAGCCGCTGTAGTAACCTACAATGAGCAGTTCTTC.

There are a few counts of this clonotype. The CDR3 is CASSPGRFSTDTQYF. CDR3 DNA: TGTGCCAGCTCACCAGGGAGGTTTTCCACAGATACGCAGTATTTT. The rearrangement links TRBV18 to TRBJ2-3; D possibly corresponds to TRBD2 (6 bases). Germline values: CDR1 KGHSH, CDR2 LQKENI. V lost 2 bases to trimming and J lost 2 bases, with 11 bases between them. The CDR3 loop spans 15 amino acids.

V gene TRBV13 combines with J gene TRBJ2-7; D is possibly TRBD1 or TRBD2 (6 bases each). Per the germline V gene, CDR1 is PRHDT and CDR2 is FYEKMQ (reference sequence). The CDR3 is 16 residues long. The V end was cut by 4 bases, the J end by 3 bases, with 19 bases between. This CDR3 reads CASSYPGAGPLYEQYV. CDR3 DNA sequence: TGTGCCAGCAGCTACCCGGGGGCGGGTCCCCTCTACGAGCAGTACGTC.

This clonotype appeared a few times. This chain connects TRBV6-5 to TRBJ2-3, with 8 bases matching TRBD1. V trimming: 1 base; J trimming: 4 bases; junction bases outside the gene matches: 1. The germline CDR1 and CDR2 sequences are MNHEY and SVGAGI. The CDR3 loop spans 14 amino acids. The CDR3 DNA reads as TGTGCCAGCAGTTACTTGACAGGGGCAGATACGCAGTATTTT. Its protein is CASSYLTGADTQYF.

This clonotype was seen a few times. This chain links TRBV12-3 or TRBV12-4 with TRBJ2-3; D call uncertain. The V end was cut by 7 bases, the J end by 4 bases, with 9 bases between. CDR3 length: 12 amino acids. The chain's CDR3 is CASTAWSDTQYF. In DNA form, the CDR3 reads TGTGCCAGCACCGCCTGGTCAGATACGCAGTATTTT.

This clonotype was seen only a few times. The CDR3 sequence is CASSGTGVSYGYTF. The CDR3 DNA reads as TGTGCCAGCAGTGGGACAGGGGTCTCCTATGGCTACACCTTC. The chain employs TRBV28 and TRBJ1-2; 10 bases fit TRBD1. Looked up from germline, CDR1 is MDHEN and CDR2 is SYDVKM. V gave up 5 bases and J gave up 4 bases; unmatched junction bases: 4. The CDR3 length is 14 residues.

This clonotype has just a few counts. This CDR3 reads CASSPGQAAGNTIYF. The CDR3 DNA follows: TGTGCCAGCTCACCAGGACAGGCGGCTGGAAACACCATATATTTT. The chain recombines TRBV18 with TRBJ1-3, with 7 bases identical to TRBD1. J lost 2 bases, V lost 2 bases, and 3 bases had no gene match. Germline values: CDR1 KGHSH, CDR2 LQKENI. The CDR3 contains 15 residues.

This clonotype was recorded many times. In DNA, the CDR3 is TGTGCCAGCAGAGACACAGGGGATAACACTGAAGCTTTCTTT. Translating gives CASRDTGDNTEAFF. The chain has TRBV6-2 or TRBV6-3 and TRBJ1-1; 7 bases line up with TRBD1. The CDR3 covers 14 residues. CDR1 is MNHEY and CDR2 is SVGEGT in the germline V gene. The V segment lost 6 bases and the J segment 2 bases; nucleotides outside the gene matches: 6.

This chain joins TRBV3-1 and TRBJ2-3; 13 bases line up with TRBD2. V was clipped by 2 bases and J by 0 bases; unmatched bases: 5. Per the germline V gene, CDR1 is LGHDT and CDR2 is YNNKEL (reference sequence). This CDR3 region has 18 residues. CDR3: CASSQRTSGRGSTDTQYF. DNA of the CDR3: TGTGCCAGCAGCCAAAGGACTAGCGGGAGAGGGAGCACAGATACGCAGTATTTT.

Many counts were recorded for this clonotype. This chain connects TRBV4-3 to TRBJ2-3; D is possibly TRBD2 (6 bases). This CDR3 spans 15 amino acids. Trimming pared 0 bases from V and 6 bases from J, leaving 13 bases between. Per the germline V gene, CDR1 is LGHNA and CDR2 is YSLEER. DNA for the CDR3: TGCGCCAGCAGCCAAGACCTGGCGGGATCGGATACGCAGTATTTT. This gives the protein CASSQDLAGSDTQYF.

This clonotype was counted only a few times. V gene TRBV3-1 combines with J gene TRBJ1-1; 12 positions match TRBD1. Per the germline V gene, CDR1 is LGHDT and CDR2 is YNNKEL (reference sequence). The V and J ends lost 5 bases and 8 bases, in that order; junction bases with no gene match: 9. The CDR3 has 15 amino acids. The CDR3 region has the DNA TGTGCCAGCAGCGTCCGGGACAGGGGGCTTGCCGAAGCTTTCTTT. It yields the protein CASSVRDRGLAEAFF.

This clonotype was seen more than once but under ten times. The chain has TRBV6-4 and TRBJ2-4; D gene unclear. Trimming removed 5 bases from V and 0 bases from J, with 5 bases in between. The CDR3 consists of 13 residues. CDR1 and CDR2 from the germline V gene are MRHNA and SNTAGT. The CDR3 DNA is TGTGCCAGCAGTCGACTAGCCAAAAACATTCAGTACTTC. The encoded protein is CASSRLAKNIQYF.

The chain employs TRBV7-9 and TRBJ2-3; D tentatively reads TRBD1 or TRBD2 (6 bases each). Germline V gene sequence: CDR1 SEHNR, CDR2 FQNEAQ (reference sequence). This CDR3 contains 15 residues. V was clipped by 4 bases and J by 3 bases, with 14 bases between them. CDR3 sequence reads: CASSSEGGRTDTQYF. DNA for the CDR3: TGTGCCAGCAGCTCGGAAGGGGGGCGAACAGATACGCAGTATTTT.

The chain is built from TRBV12-3 or TRBV12-4 and TRBJ2-5; D gene unclear. There are 13 residues in the CDR3. The V and J ends lost 3 bases and 5 bases respectively, with 10 bases between them. CDR3 sequence reads: CASSFKGTETQYF. The CDR3 nucleotides read TGTGCCAGCAGTTTCAAGGGTACCGAGACCCAGTACTTC.

The rearrangement uses TRBV6-6 and TRBJ1-5, with TRBD1 identical over 9 bases. Germline CDR1 is MNHNY and CDR2 is SVGAGI (reference sequence). The CDR3 runs to 17 residues. V was pared by 0 bases and J by 0 bases, with 3 bases of the junction left unmatched. Here the CDR3 DNA reads TGTGCCAGCAGTTACTCCGGACAGGGGATTAGCAATCAGCCCCAGCATTTT. Protein sequence: CASSYSGQGISNQPQHF.

This chain uses TRBV12-3 or TRBV12-4 with TRBJ1-4; TRBD1 matches at 8 bases. The ends lost 5 bases at V and 7 bases at J; junction bases unmatched: 15. The CDR3 is 17 residues long. CDR3 sequence reads: CASSPSGGAGIGEKLFF. The CDR3 DNA reads as TGTGCCAGCAGTCCTTCAGGGGGCGCCGGGATAGGTGAAAAACTGTTTTTT.

This clonotype occurred a few times. This chain joins TRBV7-6 and TRBJ2-3; TRBD2 agrees at 10 bases. V lost 5 bases, J lost 5 bases, and 4 bases stayed unmatched. The germline CDR1 and CDR2 sequences are SGHVS and FNYEAQ. This CDR3 contains 14 residues. CDR3 bases: TGTGCCAGCAGCCGACTAGCGGGCCTAGATACGCAGTATTTT. Translation: CASSRLAGLDTQYF.

This clonotype occurred many times. This chain joins TRBV6-6 and TRBJ2-7; D not resolved. The V and J ends lost 6 bases and 5 bases respectively, with 14 bases between them. CDR1 and CDR2 (germline): MNHNY, SVGAGI (reference sequence). This CDR3 comprises 13 residues. The CDR3 loop reads CASSQPNGDEQYV. The CDR3 DNA follows: TGTGCCAGCAGCCAACCTAACGGCGACGAGCAGTACGTC.

The V gene is TRBV10-2, the J gene TRBJ2-3; TRBD2 agrees at 9 bases. Losses at the gene ends were 3 bases for V and 2 bases for J; bases not matched to a gene: 3. Germline CDR1 is WSHSY and CDR2 is SAAADI. CDR3 size: 15 residues. CDR3 bases: TGCGCCAGCAGTGAAGGCGGGAGGGTCACAGATACGCAGTATTTT. Its translation: CASSEGGRVTDTQYF.

This clonotype was counted a few times. This chain connects TRBV14 to TRBJ2-1; a weak D match, TRBD2 (5 bases). The CDR3 contains 18 residues. Trimming took 2 bases from V and 2 from J, leaving 19 bases between them. CDR1 and CDR2 from the germline V gene are SGHDN and FVKESK. CDR3 protein: CASSQILARPGPYNEQFF. As DNA, the CDR3 is TGTGCCAGCAGCCAAATTCTAGCCCGGCCCGGGCCCTACAATGAGCAGTTCTTC.